Listed here are 4 T cell receptor beta chains from one sample, sequenced in a study of T-cell memory formation after mild COVID-19. TCRdb fed the 5' RACE reads into MiXCR, producing one record per CDR3 protein. Among around 130,000 distinct CDR3 sequences listed, about 6.5% were seen once. Sequencing was performed on PBMCs or a T cell subset sorted from them (not recorded which). All receptors come from an adult woman who had mild COVID-19 (a few samples of this study predate the infection). Cell type and time point are not known.

The V gene is TRBV7-9, the J gene TRBJ1-2; D might be TRBD1 (5 bases). There are 14 residues in the CDR3. Trimming left V 1 base short and J 4 bases short, with 10 bases between. CDR1 is SEHNR and CDR2 is FQNEAQ in the germline V gene (reference sequence). The CDR3, as DNA: TGTGCCAGCAGCTTAGGGGGACGGACCTATGGCTACACCTTC. Protein sequence: CASSLGGRTYGYTF.

DNA of the CDR3: TGTGCCTGCGGGAGGGGTGTAGGCACTGAAGCTTTCTTT. Protein: CACGRGVGTEAFF. The J gene is TRBJ1-1, the V gene TRBV3-1, with D possibly matching TRBD1 (5 bases). The germline gives CDR1 LGHDT, CDR2 YNNKEL (reference sequence). V was trimmed by 11 bases and J by 4 bases, leaving 17 bases between them. This CDR3 is built from 13 residues.

This clonotype was seen at least ten times. The rearrangement links TRBV7-2 to TRBJ1-1; TRBD1 might be the D (6 bases). Germline lookup yields CDR1 SGHTA and CDR2 FQGNSA. The CDR3 is 16 residues long. Trimming took off 5 bases at V and 0 bases at J, with 16 bases between the two ends. The CDR3 region is CASSARQVGMNTEAFF. DNA for the CDR3: TGTGCCAGCAGCGCCAGACAGGTGGGGATGAACACTGAAGCTTTCTTT.

CDR3 sequence (DNA): TGTGCCAGCAGCCCCGTAGCTGAAGAGCTGTTTTTT. Translated: CASSPVAEELFF. The chain carries TRBV7-6 and TRBJ1-4; D is unresolved. This CDR3 region has 12 residues. Per the germline V gene, CDR1 is SGHVS and CDR2 is FNYEAQ. V was shortened by 5 bases and J by 14 bases, with 15 bases between the two germline ends.